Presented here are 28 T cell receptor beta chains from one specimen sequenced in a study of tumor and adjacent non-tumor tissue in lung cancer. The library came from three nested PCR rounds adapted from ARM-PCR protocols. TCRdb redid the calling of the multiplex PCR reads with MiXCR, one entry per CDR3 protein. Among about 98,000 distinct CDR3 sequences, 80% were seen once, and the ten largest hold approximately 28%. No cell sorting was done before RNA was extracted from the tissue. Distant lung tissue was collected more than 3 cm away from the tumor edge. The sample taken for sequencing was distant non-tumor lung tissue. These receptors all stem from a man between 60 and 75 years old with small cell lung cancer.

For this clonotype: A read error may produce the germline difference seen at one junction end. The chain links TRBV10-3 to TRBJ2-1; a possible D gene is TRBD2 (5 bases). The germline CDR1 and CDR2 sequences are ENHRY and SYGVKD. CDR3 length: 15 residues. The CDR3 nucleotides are TGTACCATCAGTGAGGGTACCCCCTACTACGATGAGCAGTTCTTC. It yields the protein CTISEGTPYYDEQFF.

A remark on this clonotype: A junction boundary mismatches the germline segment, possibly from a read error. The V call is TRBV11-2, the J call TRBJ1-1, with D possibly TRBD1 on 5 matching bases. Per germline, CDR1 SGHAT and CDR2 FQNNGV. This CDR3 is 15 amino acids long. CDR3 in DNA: TGTGCCAACAGCCGAGGACAAGGGGCCCGAACTGGAGCTTTCTTT. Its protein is CANSRGQGARTGAFF.

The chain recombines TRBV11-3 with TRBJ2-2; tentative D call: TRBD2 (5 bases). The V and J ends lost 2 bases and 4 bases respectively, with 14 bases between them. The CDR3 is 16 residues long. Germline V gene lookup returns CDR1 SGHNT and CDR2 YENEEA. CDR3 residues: CASSLTSEAVTGELFF. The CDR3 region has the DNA TGTGCCAGCAGCTTAACCTCGGAAGCGGTCACCGGGGAGCTGTTTTTT.

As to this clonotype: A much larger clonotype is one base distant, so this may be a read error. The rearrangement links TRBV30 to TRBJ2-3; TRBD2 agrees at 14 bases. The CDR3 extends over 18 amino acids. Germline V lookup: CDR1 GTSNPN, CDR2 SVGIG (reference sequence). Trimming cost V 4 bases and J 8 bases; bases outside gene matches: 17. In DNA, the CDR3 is TGTGCCTGGACCCTCAGCAGACTAGCGGGAGGGTTCGCAGGTACGCAGTATTTT. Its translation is CAWTLSRLAGGFAGTQYF.

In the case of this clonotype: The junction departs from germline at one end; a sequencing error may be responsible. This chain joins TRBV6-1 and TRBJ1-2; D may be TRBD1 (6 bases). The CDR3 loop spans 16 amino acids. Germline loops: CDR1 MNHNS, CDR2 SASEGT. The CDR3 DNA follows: TGTGCCATCAGTGCACAGGGTGCCGATGGTTTGTATGGATACACCTTC. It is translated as CAISAQGADGLYGYTF.

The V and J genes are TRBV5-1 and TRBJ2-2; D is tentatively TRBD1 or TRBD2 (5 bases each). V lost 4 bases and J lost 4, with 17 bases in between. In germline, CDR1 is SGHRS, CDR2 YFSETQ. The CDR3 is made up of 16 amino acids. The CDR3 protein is CASSPYGQTSTGELFF. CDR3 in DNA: TGCGCCAGCAGCCCGTACGGACAAACTAGCACCGGGGAGCTGTTTTTT.

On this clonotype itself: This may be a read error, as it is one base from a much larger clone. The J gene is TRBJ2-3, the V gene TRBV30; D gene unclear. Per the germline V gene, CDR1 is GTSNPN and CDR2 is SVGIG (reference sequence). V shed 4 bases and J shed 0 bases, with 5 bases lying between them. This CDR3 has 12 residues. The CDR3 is CAWMLSTDTQYF. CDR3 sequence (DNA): TGTGCCTGGATGCTTAGCACAGATACGCAGTATTTT.

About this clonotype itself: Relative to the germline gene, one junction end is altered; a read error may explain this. As DNA, the CDR3 is TGTTCCAGCAGGTCGTCGAATACAGATACGCAGTATTTT. This gives the protein CSSRSSNTDTQYF. V usage is TRBV6-6 and J usage is TRBJ2-3; D uncertain. The length of the CDR3 is 13 residues. Germline V lookup: CDR1 MNHNY, CDR2 SVGAGI (reference sequence).

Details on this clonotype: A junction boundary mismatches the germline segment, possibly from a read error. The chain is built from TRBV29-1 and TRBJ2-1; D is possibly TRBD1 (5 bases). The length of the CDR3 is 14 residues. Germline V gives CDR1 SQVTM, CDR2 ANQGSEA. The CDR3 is CIVAPRESHYEQFF. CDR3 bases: TGCATCGTTGCCCCCAGGGAATCTCACTATGAGCAGTTCTTC.

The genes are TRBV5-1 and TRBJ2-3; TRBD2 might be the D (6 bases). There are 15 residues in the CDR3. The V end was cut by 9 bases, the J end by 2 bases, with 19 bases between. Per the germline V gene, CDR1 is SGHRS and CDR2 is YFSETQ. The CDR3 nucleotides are TGCGCCAACTGCTTGGAAGCTAGCGTCACAGATACGCAGTATTTT. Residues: CANCLEASVTDTQYF.

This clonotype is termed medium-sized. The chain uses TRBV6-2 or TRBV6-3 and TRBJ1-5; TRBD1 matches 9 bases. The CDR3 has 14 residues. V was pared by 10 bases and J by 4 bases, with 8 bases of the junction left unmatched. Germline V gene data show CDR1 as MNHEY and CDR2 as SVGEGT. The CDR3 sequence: CATAAGQGNQPQHF. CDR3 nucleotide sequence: TGTGCCACTGCTGCGGGACAGGGTAATCAGCCCCAGCATTTT.

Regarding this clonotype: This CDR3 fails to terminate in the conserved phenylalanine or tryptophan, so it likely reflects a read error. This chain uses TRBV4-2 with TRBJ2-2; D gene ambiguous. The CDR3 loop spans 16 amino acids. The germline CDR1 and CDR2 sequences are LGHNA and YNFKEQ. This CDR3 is CANSQDLRANTGELFY. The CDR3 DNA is TGTGCCAACAGCCAAGATCTAAGGGCCAACACTGGGGAGCTGTTTTAT.

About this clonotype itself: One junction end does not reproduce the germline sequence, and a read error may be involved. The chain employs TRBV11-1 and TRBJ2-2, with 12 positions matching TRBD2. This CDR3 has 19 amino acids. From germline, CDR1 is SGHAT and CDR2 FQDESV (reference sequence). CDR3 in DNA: TGTACCAGCAGTCGTGATGACACGGGACTAGCGGGTCGCACCTGGGAGCTGTTATTT. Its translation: CTSSRDDTGLAGRTWELLF.

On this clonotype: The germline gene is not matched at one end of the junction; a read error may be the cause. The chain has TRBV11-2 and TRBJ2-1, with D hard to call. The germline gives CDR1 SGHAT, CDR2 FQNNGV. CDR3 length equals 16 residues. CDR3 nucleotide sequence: TGTGTCAGCAGCCAGGATGGTAGTACGGCCCTCCATGAGCAGTTCTTC. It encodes CVSSQDGSTALHEQFF.

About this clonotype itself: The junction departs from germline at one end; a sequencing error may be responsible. The CDR3 nucleotides are TGCGCCAGCAGCCACGCAACTAGCGGAGGGAACAACGAGCAGTTCTTC. Amino acids: CASSHATSGGNNEQFF. The J gene is TRBJ2-1, the V gene TRBV4-1, with 8 bases that match TRBD2. This CDR3 contains 16 residues. The germline V gene has CDR1 MGHRA and CDR2 YSYEKL.

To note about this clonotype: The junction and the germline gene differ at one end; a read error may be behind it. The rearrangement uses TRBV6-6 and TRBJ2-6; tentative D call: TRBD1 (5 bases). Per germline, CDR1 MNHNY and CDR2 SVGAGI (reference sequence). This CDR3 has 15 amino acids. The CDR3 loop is CASSVVLFGANVLSF. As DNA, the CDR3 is TGTGCCAGCAGTGTGGTTCTCTTTGGGGCCAACGTCCTGAGTTTC.

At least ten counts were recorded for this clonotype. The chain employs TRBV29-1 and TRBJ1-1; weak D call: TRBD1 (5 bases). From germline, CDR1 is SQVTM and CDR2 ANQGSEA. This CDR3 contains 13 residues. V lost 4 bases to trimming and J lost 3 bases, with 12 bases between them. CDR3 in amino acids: CSVVRGSYTEAFF. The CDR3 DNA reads TGCAGCGTTGTTCGGGGGTCGTACACTGAAGCTTTCTTT.

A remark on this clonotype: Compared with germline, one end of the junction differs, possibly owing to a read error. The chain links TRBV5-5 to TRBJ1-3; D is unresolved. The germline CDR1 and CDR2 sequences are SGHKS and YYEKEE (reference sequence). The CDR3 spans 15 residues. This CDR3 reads CASSPGEGDGNTIYF. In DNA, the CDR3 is TGTGCTAGCAGTCCGGGAGAGGGAGATGGAAACACAATATATTTT. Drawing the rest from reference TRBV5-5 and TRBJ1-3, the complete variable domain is DAGVTQSPTHLIKTRGQQVTLRCSPISGHKSVSWYQQVLGQGPQFIFQYYEKEERGRGNFPDRFSARQFPNYSSELNVNALLLGDSALYLCASSPGEGDGNTIYFGEGSWLTVV.

DNA for the CDR3: TGTGCCAGTAGCTCCCTAGGGGCGGGACTCTCGGGCTCGGGGCAGCATTATTTT. Encoded protein: CASSSLGAGLSGSGQHYF. The chain recombines TRBV6-1 with TRBJ2-3, with a weak D call TRBD2 (6 bases). The germline gives CDR1 MNHNS, CDR2 SASEGT. The V and J ends lost 9 bases and 15 bases respectively, with 40 bases between them. The CDR3 extends over 18 amino acids.

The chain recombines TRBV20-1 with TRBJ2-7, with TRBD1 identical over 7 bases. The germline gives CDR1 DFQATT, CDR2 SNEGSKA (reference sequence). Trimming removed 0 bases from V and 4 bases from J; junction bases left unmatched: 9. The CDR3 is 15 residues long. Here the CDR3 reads CSARDRLGGQYEQYF. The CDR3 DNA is TGCAGTGCTAGAGATCGATTAGGGGGCCAGTACGAGCAGTACTTC.

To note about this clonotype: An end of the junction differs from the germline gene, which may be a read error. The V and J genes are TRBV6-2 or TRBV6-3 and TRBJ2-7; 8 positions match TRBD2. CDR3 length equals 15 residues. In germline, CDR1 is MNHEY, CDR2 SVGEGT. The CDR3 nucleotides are TGTGCCAGCAGATCAGCGGGAGTGAGGTCCTACGAGCACTACTTC. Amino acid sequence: CASRSAGVRSYEHYF.

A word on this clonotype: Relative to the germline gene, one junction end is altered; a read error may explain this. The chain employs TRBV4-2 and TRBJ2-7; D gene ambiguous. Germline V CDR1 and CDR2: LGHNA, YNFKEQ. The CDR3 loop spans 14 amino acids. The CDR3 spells CANSQDTCGNEQYF. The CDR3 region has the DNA TGTGCCAACAGCCAAGATACCTGTGGGAACGAGCAGTACTTC.

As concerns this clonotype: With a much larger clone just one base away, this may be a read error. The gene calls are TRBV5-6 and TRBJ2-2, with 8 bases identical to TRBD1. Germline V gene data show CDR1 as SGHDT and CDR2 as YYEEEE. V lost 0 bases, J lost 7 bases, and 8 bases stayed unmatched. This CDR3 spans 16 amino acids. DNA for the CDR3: TGTGCCAGCAGCTTGGGGGCAGGGGGCGCGATCGGGGAGCTGTTTTTT. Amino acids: CASSLGAGGAIGELFF.

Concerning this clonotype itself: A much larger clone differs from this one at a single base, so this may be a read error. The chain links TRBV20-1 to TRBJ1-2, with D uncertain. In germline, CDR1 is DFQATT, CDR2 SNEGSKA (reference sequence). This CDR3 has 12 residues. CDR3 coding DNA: TGCGGTGCTAGAGATGGCGTCTATGGCTACACCTTC. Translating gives CGARDGVYGYTF.

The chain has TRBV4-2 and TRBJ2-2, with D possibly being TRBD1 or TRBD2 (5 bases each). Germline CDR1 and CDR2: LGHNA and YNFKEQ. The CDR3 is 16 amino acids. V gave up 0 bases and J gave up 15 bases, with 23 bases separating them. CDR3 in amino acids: CASSQELRANTGEVFF. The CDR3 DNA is TGTGCCAGCAGCCAAGAACTCAGGGCGAACACCGGGGAAGTGTTTTTT.

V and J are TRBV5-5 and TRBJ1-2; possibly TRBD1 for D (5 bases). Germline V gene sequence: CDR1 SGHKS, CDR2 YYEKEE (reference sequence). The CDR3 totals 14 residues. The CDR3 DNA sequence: TGTGCTACCAGTACCGATCAGGGCACCTATGGCTACACCTTC. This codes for CATSTDQGTYGYTF.

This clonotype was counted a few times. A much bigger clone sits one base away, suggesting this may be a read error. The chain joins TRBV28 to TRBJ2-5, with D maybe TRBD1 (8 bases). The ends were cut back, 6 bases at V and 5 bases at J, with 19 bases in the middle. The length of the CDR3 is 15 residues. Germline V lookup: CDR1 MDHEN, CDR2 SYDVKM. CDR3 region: CASRANRGGRETQYF. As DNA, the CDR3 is TGTGCCAGCAGAGCAAACAGGGGGGGGCGGGAGACCCAGTACTTC. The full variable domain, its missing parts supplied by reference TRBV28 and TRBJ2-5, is DVKVTQSSRYLVKRTGEKVFLECVQDMDHENMFWYRQDPGLGLRLIYFSYDVKMKEKGDIPEGYSVSREKKERFSLILESASTNQTSMYLCASRANRGGRETQYFGPGTRLLVL.

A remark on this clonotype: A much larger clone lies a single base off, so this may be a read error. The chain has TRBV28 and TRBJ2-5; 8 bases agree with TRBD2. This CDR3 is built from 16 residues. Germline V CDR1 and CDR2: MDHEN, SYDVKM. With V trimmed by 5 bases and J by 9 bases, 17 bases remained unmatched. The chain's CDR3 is CASSTTTSAPDGAQYF. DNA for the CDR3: TGTGCCAGCAGTACCACGACTAGCGCCCCGGACGGGGCCCAGTACTTC.